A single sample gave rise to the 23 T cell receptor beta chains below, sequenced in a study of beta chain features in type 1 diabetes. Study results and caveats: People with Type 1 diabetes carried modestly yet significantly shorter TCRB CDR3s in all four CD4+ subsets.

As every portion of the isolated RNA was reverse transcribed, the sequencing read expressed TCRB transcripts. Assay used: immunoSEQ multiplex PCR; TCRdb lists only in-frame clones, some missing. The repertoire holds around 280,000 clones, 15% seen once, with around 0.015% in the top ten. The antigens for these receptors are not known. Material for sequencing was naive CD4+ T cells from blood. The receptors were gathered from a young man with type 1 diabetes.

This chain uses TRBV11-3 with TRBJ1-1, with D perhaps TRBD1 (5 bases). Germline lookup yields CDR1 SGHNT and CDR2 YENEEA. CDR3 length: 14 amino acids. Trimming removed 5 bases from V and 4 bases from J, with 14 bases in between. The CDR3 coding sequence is TGTGCCAGCAGCCCCTCCCGCAGGGCCACTGAAGCTTTCTTT. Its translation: CASSPSRRATEAFF. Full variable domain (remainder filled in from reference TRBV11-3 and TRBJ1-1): EAGVVQSPRYKIIEKKQPVAFWCNPISGHNTLYWYLQNLGQGPELLIRYENEEAVDDSQLPKDRFSAERLKGVDSTLKIQPAELGDSAVYLCASSPSRRATEAFFGQGTRLTVV.

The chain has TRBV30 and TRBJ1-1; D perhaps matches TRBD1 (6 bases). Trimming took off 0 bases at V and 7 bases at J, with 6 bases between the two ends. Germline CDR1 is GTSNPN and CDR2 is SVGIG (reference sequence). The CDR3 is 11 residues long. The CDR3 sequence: CAWSVDSEAFF. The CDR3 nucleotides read TGTGCCTGGAGTGTGGACAGTGAAGCTTTCTTT.

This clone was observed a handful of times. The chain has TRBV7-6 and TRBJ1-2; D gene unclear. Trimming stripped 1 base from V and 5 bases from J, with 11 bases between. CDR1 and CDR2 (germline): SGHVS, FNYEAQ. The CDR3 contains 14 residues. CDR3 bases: TGTGCCAGCAGCTTAGGGTTTAAGCGTTATGGCTACACCTTC. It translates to CASSLGFKRYGYTF.

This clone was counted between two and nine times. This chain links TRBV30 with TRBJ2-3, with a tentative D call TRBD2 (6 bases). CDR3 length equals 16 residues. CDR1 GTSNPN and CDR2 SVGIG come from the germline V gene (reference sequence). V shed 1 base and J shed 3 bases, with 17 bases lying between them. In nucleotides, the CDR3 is TGTGCCTGGAGTGGGGCGCGGGGCGAGTCAACAGATACGCAGTATTTT. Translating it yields CAWSGARGESTDTQYF.

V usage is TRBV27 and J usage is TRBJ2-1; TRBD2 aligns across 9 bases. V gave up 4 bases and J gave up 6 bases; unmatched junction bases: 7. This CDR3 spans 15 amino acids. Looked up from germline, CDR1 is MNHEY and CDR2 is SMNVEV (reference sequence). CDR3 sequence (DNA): TGTGCCAGCAGTTCCCGGACTAGCGCCTTCAATGAGCAGTTCTTC. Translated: CASSSRTSAFNEQFF.

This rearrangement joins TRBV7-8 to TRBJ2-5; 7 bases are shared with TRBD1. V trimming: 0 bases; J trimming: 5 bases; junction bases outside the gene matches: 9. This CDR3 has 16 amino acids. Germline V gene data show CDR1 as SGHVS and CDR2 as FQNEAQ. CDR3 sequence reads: CASSLALRQGRETQYF. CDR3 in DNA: TGTGCCAGCAGCTTAGCGTTGAGACAGGGTCGGGAGACCCAGTACTTC.

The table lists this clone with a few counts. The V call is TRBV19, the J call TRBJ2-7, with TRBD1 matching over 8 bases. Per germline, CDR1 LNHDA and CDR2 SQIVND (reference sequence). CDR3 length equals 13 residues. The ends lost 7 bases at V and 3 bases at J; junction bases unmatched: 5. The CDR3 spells CASTQTGGYEQYF. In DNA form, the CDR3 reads TGTGCCAGTACTCAAACAGGGGGCTACGAGCAGTACTTC.

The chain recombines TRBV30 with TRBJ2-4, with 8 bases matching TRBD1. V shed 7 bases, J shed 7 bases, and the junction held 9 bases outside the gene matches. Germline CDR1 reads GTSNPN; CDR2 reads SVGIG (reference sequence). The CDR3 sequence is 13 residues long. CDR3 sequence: CAYLTGGGNIQYF. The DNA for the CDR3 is TGTGCCTACCTAACAGGGGGAGGTAACATTCAGTACTTC.

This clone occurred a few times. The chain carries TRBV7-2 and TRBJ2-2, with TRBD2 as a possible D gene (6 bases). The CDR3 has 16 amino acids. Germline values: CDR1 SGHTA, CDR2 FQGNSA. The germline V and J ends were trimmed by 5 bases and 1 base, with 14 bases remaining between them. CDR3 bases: TGTGCCAGCAGCGCATACGGCGGGGTGAACACCGGGGAGCTGTTTTTT. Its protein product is CASSAYGGVNTGELFF.

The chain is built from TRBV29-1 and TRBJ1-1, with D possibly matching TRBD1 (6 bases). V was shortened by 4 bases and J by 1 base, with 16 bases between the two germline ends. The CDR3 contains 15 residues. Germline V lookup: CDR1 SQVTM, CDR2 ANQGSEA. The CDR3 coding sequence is TGCAGCGTTGGAGGACAGTTACGAAGGAACACTGAAGCTTTCTTT. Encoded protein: CSVGGQLRRNTEAFF.

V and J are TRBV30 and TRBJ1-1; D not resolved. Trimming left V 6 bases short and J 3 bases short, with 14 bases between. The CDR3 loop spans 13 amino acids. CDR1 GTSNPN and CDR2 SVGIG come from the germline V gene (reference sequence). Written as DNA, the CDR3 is TGTGCCTGCTCCGGTGTTAGTTACACTGAAGCTTTCTTT. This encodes CACSGVSYTEAFF. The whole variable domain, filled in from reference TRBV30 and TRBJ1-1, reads SQTIHQWPATLVQPVGSPLSLECTVEGTSNPNLYWYRQAAGRGLQLLFYSVGIGQISSEVPQNLSASRPQDRQFILSSKKLLLSDSGFYLCACSGVSYTEAFFGQGTRLTVV.

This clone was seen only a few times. The CDR3 sequence: CASSLETGLAEAFF. Here the CDR3 DNA reads TGTGCCAGCAGCTTAGAGACAGGGTTAGCCGAAGCTTTCTTT. The chain recombines TRBV7-2 with TRBJ1-1; 7 nucleotides match TRBD1. CDR3 length equals 14 residues. In germline, CDR1 is SGHTA, CDR2 FQGNSA. The ends lost 1 base at V and 8 bases at J; junction bases unmatched: 7.

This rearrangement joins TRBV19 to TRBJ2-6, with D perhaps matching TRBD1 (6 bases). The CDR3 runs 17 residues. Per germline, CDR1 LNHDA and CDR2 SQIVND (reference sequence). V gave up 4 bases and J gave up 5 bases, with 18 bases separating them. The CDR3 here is CASSTEQGRRRANVLTF. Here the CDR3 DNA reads TGTGCCAGTAGTACAGAACAGGGTAGGCGGCGGGCCAACGTCCTGACTTTC.

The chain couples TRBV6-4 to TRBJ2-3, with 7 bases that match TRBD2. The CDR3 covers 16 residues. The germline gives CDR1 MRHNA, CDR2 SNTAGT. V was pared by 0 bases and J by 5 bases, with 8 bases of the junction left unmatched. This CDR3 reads CASSDSRAGAVDTQYF. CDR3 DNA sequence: TGTGCCAGCAGTGACTCGAGGGCGGGAGCTGTAGATACGCAGTATTTT.

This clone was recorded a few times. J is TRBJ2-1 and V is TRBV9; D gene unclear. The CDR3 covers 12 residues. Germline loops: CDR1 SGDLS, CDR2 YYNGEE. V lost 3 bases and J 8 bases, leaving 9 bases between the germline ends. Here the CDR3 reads CASSAMFHEQFF. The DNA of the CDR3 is TGTGCCAGCAGCGCAATGTTCCATGAGCAGTTCTTC.

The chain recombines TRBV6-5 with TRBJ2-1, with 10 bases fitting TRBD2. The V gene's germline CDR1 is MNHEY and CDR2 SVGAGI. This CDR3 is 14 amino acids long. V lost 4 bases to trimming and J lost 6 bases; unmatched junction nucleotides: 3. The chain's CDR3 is CASSFGTSANEQFF. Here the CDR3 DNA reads TGTGCCAGCAGTTTTGGGACTAGCGCCAATGAGCAGTTCTTC.

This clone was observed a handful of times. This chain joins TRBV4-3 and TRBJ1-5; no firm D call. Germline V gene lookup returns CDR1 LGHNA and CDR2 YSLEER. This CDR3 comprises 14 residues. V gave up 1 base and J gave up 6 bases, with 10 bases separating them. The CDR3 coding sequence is TGCGCCAGCAGCCAAGTCGTCGGAGTTCAGCCCCAGCATTTT. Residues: CASSQVVGVQPQHF.

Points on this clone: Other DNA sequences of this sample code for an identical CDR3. The CDR3 sequence is CASSEGGSSYNEQFF. The CDR3 nucleotides are TGTGCCAGCAGTGAAGGCGGGAGCTCCTACAATGAGCAGTTCTTC. The chain employs TRBV2 and TRBJ2-1, with TRBD2 matching 7 bases. V was clipped by 1 base and J by 0 bases; unmatched bases: 0. The CDR3 runs 15 residues. Germline V gene data show CDR1 as SNHLY and CDR2 as FYNNEI. Full variable domain (outside the CDR3, taken from reference TRBV2 and TRBJ2-1): EPEVTQTPSHQVTQMGQEVILRCVPISNHLYFYWYRQILGQKVEFLVSFYNNEISEKSEIFDDQFSVERPDGSNFTLKIRSTKLEDSAMYFCASSEGGSSYNEQFFGPGTRLTVL.

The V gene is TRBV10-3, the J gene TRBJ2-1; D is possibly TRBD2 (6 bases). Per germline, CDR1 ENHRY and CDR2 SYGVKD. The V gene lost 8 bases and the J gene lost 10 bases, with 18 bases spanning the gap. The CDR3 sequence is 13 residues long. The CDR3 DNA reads TGTGCCATCGGGGGGACCGCTCCTTTAGAGCAGTTCTTC. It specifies CAIGGTAPLEQFF.

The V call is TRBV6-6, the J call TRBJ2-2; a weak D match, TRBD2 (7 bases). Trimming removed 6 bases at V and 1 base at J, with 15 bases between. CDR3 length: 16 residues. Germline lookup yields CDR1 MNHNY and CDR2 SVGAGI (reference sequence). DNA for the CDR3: TGTGCCAGCAGGGACGGGGGGCGAGAGAACACCGGGGAGCTGTTTTTT. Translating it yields CASRDGGRENTGELFF.

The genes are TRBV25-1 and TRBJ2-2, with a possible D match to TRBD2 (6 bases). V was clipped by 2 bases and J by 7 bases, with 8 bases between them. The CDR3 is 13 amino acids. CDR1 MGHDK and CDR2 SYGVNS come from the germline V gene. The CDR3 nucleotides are TGTGCCAGCAGTGAACGGGGAGGCGGGGAGCTGTTTTTT. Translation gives CASSERGGGELFF.

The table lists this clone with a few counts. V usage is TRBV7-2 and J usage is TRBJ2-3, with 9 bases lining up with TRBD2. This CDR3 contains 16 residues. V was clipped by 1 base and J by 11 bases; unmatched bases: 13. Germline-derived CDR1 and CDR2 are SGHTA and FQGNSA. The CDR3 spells CASSLEPDYRGRVQYF. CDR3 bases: TGTGCCAGCAGCTTAGAGCCAGACTACCGCGGGAGGGTGCAGTATTTT.

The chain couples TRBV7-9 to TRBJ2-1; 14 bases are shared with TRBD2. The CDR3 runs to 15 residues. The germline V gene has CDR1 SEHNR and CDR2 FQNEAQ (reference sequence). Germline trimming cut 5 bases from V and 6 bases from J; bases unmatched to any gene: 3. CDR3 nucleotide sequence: TGTGCCAGCAGCCCGACTAGCGGGAGGGCCAATGAGCAGTTCTTC. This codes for CASSPTSGRANEQFF.